The T cell receptor (beta chain) under discussion was sequenced for a study of T cell changes during pregnancy in multiple sclerosis. V gave up 4 bases and J gave up 4 bases; unmatched junction bases: 10. The CDR3 is 16 residues long. Germline V CDR1 and CDR2: SGHRS, YFSETQ. Assay: immunoSEQ multiplex PCR; the TCRdb copy retains only in-frame clones and omits some. The table lists around 69,000 clones, about 92% of them singletons, with about 2.5% in the top ten. V is TRBV5-1 and J is TRBJ2-3, with TRBD2 matching 9 bases. The sequencing here drew on peripheral blood, taken in the first trimester of pregnancy. This receptor was taken from a female donor with multiple sclerosis, enrolled in a pregnancy study. DNA for the CDR3: TGCGCCAGCAGCATCGAACTGGAGCGGGGGGCAGATACGCAGTATTTT. Translation gives CASSIELERGADTQYF. Full variable domain (remainder filled in from reference TRBV5-1 and TRBJ2-3): KAGVTQTPRYLIKTRGQQVTLSCSPISGHRSVSWYQQTPGQGLQFLFEYFSETQRNKGNFPGRFSGRQFSNSRSEMNVSTLELGDSALYLCASSIELERGADTQYFGPGTRLTVL.